One and the same sample provided the 9 T cell receptor beta chains below, sequenced in a study of blood T cell repertoires in COVID-19 (dated by TCRdb to between 2020 and 2021). Library construction relied on the immunoSEQ multiplex PCR assay. TCRdb's version of the immuneACCESS table is confined to in-frame rearrangements and falls short of the full clone set. An unresolved V gene accounts for under half of the shortfall where checked; the remainder is of unknown origin. The sample records about 300,000 clones, 70% to 90% of which are singletons. Approximately 5% of the sample rests with the top ten. Sequencing was performed on PBMCs or T cells enriched from blood (not recorded which). The receptors stem from a woman aged 25 to 39 who had recovered from COVID-19.

This rearrangement joins TRBV7-2 to TRBJ1-1, with TRBD1 identical over 12 bases. Germline trimming cut 5 bases from V and 7 bases from J; bases unmatched to any gene: 8. There are 15 residues in the CDR3. The germline V gene encodes CDR1 SGHTA and CDR2 FQGNSA. Here the CDR3 DNA reads TGTGCCAGCAGCCAGAGGGACAGGGGGCGGGATGAAGCTTTCTTT. This encodes CASSQRDRGRDEAFF. Full variable domain (missing parts from reference TRBV7-2 and TRBJ1-1): GAGVSQSPSNKVTEKGKDVELRCDPISGHTALYWYRQSLGQGLEFLIYFQGNSAPDKSGLPSDRFSAERTGGSVSTLTIQRTQQEDSAVYLCASSQRDRGRDEAFFGQGTRLTVV.

The sample holds one count of this clone. This chain links TRBV7-9 with TRBJ2-7; 10 nucleotides agree with TRBD2. The germline CDR1 and CDR2 sequences are SEHNR and FQNEAQ (reference sequence). The CDR3 extends over 16 amino acids. V shed 2 bases, J shed 0 bases, and the junction held 4 bases outside the gene matches. The CDR3 region is CASSLRAGGLSYEQYF. The CDR3 nucleotides are TGTGCCAGCAGCTTAAGAGCGGGGGGGCTCTCCTACGAGCAGTACTTC.

The table lists this clone with a count of one. The rearrangement links TRBV19 to TRBJ2-2; D unresolved. V shed 3 bases and J shed 3 bases, with 11 bases lying between them. The CDR3 totals 15 residues. CDR1 and CDR2 from the germline V gene are LNHDA and SQIVND (reference sequence). The CDR3 loop is CASSIQDLYTGELFF. The CDR3 DNA is TGTGCCAGTAGTATCCAGGATTTGTACACCGGGGAGCTGTTTTTT. The full variable domain, its missing parts supplied by reference TRBV19 and TRBJ2-2, is DGGITQSPKYLFRKEGQNVTLSCEQNLNHDAMYWYRQDPGQGLRLIYYSQIVNDFQKGDIAEGYSVSREKKESFPLTVTSAQKNPTAFYLCASSIQDLYTGELFFGEGSRLTVL.

V and J are TRBV6-1 and TRBJ2-5; 9 nucleotides agree with TRBD1. The CDR3 totals 16 residues. Germline values: CDR1 MNHNS, CDR2 SASEGT. Losses at the gene ends were 3 bases for V and 2 bases for J; bases not matched to a gene: 7. For the CDR3, the DNA is TGTGCCAGCAGTGACTGGGACAGGGCGATTCAAGAGACCCAGTACTTC. This gives the protein CASSDWDRAIQETQYF.

The chain is built from TRBV7-9 and TRBJ2-1, with 8 bases lining up with TRBD2. Germline assignment: CDR1 SEHNR and CDR2 FQNEAQ (reference sequence). The CDR3 contains 15 residues. J was trimmed by 6 bases and V by 5 bases; bases with no gene match: 9. In DNA, the CDR3 is TGTGCCAGCAGCCCGGGGACGGGAGGGTTCAATGAGCAGTTCTTC. Its translation is CASSPGTGGFNEQFF.

The genes are TRBV13 and TRBJ1-1; D is ambiguous. Trimming left V 0 bases short and J 1 base short, with 9 bases between. Looked up from germline, CDR1 is PRHDT and CDR2 is FYEKMQ (reference sequence). CDR3 length: 15 amino acids. CDR3 loop: CASSLGAGRNTEAFF. For the CDR3, the DNA is TGTGCCAGCAGCTTAGGTGCGGGAAGGAACACTGAAGCTTTCTTT.

The chain couples TRBV14 to TRBJ2-1; D unresolved. The V gene lost 2 bases and the J gene lost 7 bases, with 9 bases spanning the gap. This CDR3 contains 13 residues. Germline CDR1 SGHDN, CDR2 FVKESK. Written as DNA, the CDR3 is TGTGCCAGCAGCCAAAACGCCCGGAATGAGCAGTTCTTC. Protein sequence: CASSQNARNEQFF.

This rearrangement joins TRBV3-1 (or the pseudogene TRBV3-2) to TRBJ1-3; D ambiguous. Between the trimmed V and J ends, which lost 2 bases and 2 bases, there was a span of 7 bases. Germline CDR1 reads LGHDT; CDR2 reads YNNKEL (reference sequence). The CDR3 contains 14 residues. The DNA of the CDR3 is TGTGCCAGCAGCCAATTTGTCACTGGAAACACCATATATTTT. This gives the protein CASSQFVTGNTIYF.

V gene TRBV28 combines with J gene TRBJ2-7; D might be TRBD1 (6 bases). Trimming left V 3 bases short and J 2 bases short, with 14 bases between. CDR1 MDHEN and CDR2 SYDVKM come from the germline V gene. The CDR3 sequence is 15 residues long. DNA for the CDR3: TGTGCCAGCAGTTTTGACAGGCGTAGGACCTACGAGCAGTACTTC. Its protein is CASSFDRRRTYEQYF.